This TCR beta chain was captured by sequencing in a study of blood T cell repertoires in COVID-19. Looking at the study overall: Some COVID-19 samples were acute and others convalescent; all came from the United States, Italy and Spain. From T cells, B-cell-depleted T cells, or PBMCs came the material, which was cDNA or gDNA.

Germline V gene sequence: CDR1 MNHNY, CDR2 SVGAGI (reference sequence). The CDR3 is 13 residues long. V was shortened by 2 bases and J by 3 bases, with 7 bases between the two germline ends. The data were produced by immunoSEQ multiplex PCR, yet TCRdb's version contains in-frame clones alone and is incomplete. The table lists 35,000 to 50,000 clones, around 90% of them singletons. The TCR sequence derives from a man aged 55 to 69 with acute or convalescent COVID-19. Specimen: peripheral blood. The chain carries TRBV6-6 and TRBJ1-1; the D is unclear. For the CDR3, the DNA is TGTGCCAGCAGTTACGTTAGTGACACTGAAGCTTTCTTT. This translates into CASSYVSDTEAFF.